Listed here are 26 T cell receptor beta chains from one sample, sequenced in a study of beta chain features in type 1 diabetes. The investigators reverse transcribed all of the isolated RNA, so they sequenced expressed TCRB transcripts. Sequencing was performed with immunoSEQ multiplex PCR; in TCRdb, only in-frame clones are kept and a portion is missing. The repertoire includes about 150,000 clones, less than 9.5% of them detected once, and about 0.6% sits in the top ten. Material for sequencing was central memory CD4+ T cells from blood. The receptors were sampled from a man between 18 and 29 years old in good health.

As to this clone: This may be a read error, as it is one base from a much larger clone. The genes are TRBV6-1 and TRBJ2-3; D ambiguous. The germline CDR1 and CDR2 sequences are MNHNS and SASEGT. V lost 6 bases and J lost 6, with 10 bases in between. This CDR3 spans 12 amino acids. The CDR3 nucleotides read TGTGCCAGCAGCTCCTTGCGGGATACGCAGTATTTT. It encodes CASSSLRDTQYF.

This clone was picked up a small number of times. The chain employs TRBV2 and TRBJ2-1; 13 nucleotides agree with TRBD2. This CDR3 region has 15 residues. Germline V CDR1 and CDR2: SNHLY, FYNNEI. Trimming at V came to 10 bases and at J to 6 bases, leaving 9 bases not matched to a gene. CDR3 DNA: TGTGCCACCACCCGACTAGCGGGGGGACCCAATGAGCAGTTCTTC. Translation: CATTRLAGGPNEQFF. Looking up the rest from reference TRBV2 and TRBJ2-1 gives the full variable domain: EPEVTQTPSHQVTQMGQEVILRCVPISNHLYFYWYRQILGQKVEFLVSFYNNEISEKSEIFDDQFSVERPDGSNFTLKIRSTKLEDSAMYFCATTRLAGGPNEQFFGPGTRLTVL.

This clone was seen only a few times. The V and J genes are TRBV28 and TRBJ1-1; TRBD1 matches 8 bases. Trimming cost V 7 bases and J 10 bases; bases outside gene matches: 8. Germline CDR1 MDHEN, CDR2 SYDVKM. CDR3 length: 12 residues. The CDR3 bases are TGTGCCAGCACCCTGGACAGGGAGAGAGCTTTCTTT. Protein product: CASTLDRERAFF.

The rearrangement links TRBV7-8 to TRBJ2-7, with D unresolved. V gave up 5 bases and J gave up 6 bases, with 11 bases separating them. The CDR3 is 12 residues long. Per the germline V gene, CDR1 is SGHVS and CDR2 is FQNEAQ. The CDR3 spells CASSLEHSEQYF. CDR3 bases: TGTGCCAGCAGCCTCGAACACAGCGAGCAGTACTTC.

The genes are TRBV10-3 and TRBJ2-2; D perhaps matches TRBD2 (6 bases). Germline V gives CDR1 ENHRY, CDR2 SYGVKD. V was cut by 6 bases and J by 3 bases, with 11 bases left in between. This CDR3 is built from 14 residues. The CDR3 DNA sequence: TGTGCCATCAGCGCCGGGACTTACACCGGGGAGCTGTTTTTT. Translating gives CAISAGTYTGELFF.

J is TRBJ1-3 and V is TRBV10-2; D remains unclear. CDR3 length: 13 residues. Germline CDR1 is WSHSY and CDR2 is SAAADI. V dropped 10 bases and J dropped 0 bases, with 10 bases sitting between them. The CDR3 nucleotides read TGCGCCACCCGCGGACTCTCTGGAAACACCATATATTTT. Translated, it gives CATRGLSGNTIYF.

V and J are TRBV28 and TRBJ2-5; 14 bases match TRBD2. The CDR3 consists of 15 residues. The germline V gene has CDR1 MDHEN and CDR2 SYDVKM. The ends lost 3 bases at V and 5 bases at J; junction bases unmatched: 2. In DNA, the CDR3 is TGTGCCAGCAGTTTCTGGACTAGCGGGAGGGAGACCCAGTACTTC. Its translation is CASSFWTSGRETQYF.

The rearrangement joins TRBV7-8 to TRBJ2-3; no firm D call. The CDR3 sequence is 13 residues long. Germline loops: CDR1 SGHVS, CDR2 FQNEAQ. Trimming removed 0 bases from V and 2 bases from J, with 3 bases in between. CDR3 nucleotide sequence: TGTGCCAGCAGCTTAGCCTACACAGATACGCAGTATTTT. Its protein is CASSLAYTDTQYF.

A few counts support this clone. This chain joins TRBV15 and TRBJ2-3; 7 nucleotides line up with TRBD1. The CDR3 extends over 15 amino acids. Per the germline V gene, CDR1 is LNHNV and CDR2 is YYDKDF (reference sequence). J lost 2 bases, V lost 5 bases, and 7 bases had no gene match. CDR3 sequence: CATSLRQGYTDTQYF. Here the CDR3 DNA reads TGTGCCACCAGCCTTAGACAGGGATACACAGATACGCAGTATTTT.

This chain uses TRBV7-6 with TRBJ2-1; a possible D gene is TRBD1 (6 bases). Between the trimmed V and J ends, which lost 2 bases and 5 bases, there was a span of 13 bases. CDR3 length: 15 residues. Germline V gene lookup returns CDR1 SGHVS and CDR2 FNYEAQ. The CDR3 DNA is TGTGCCAGCAGCTTAAGAGGGGGAGAAAACAATGAGCAGTTCTTC. Amino acids: CASSLRGGENNEQFF.

The V and J genes are TRBV15 and TRBJ1-2, with 7 bases matching TRBD1. Germline-derived CDR1 and CDR2 are LNHNV and YYDKDF (reference sequence). The ends lost 6 bases at V and 6 bases at J; junction bases unmatched: 10. This CDR3 region has 14 residues. The CDR3 region has the DNA TGTGCCACCAGTCGACAACAGGGGTTAGATGGCTACACCTTC. Translating it yields CATSRQQGLDGYTF.

This clone was observed a few times. CDR3 in DNA: TGTGCCAGCACCCAGCTCAGCGGGAGTTACGAGCAGTACTTC. Protein sequence: CASTQLSGSYEQYF. This chain connects TRBV27 to TRBJ2-7, with TRBD2 matching 8 bases. CDR1 MNHEY and CDR2 SMNVEV come from the germline V gene (reference sequence). V trimming: 7 bases; J trimming: 4 bases; junction bases outside the gene matches: 9. The CDR3 runs to 14 residues.

The sample holds a few counts of this clone. The V and J genes are TRBV6-6 and TRBJ1-1, with 7 positions matching TRBD1. CDR3 size: 14 residues. In germline, CDR1 is MNHNY, CDR2 SVGAGI (reference sequence). J gave up 5 bases and V 6 bases, and 9 bases lay outside the gene matches. The chain's CDR3 is CASRTPTGKTEAFF. CDR3 sequence (DNA): TGTGCCAGCAGAACGCCGACAGGGAAAACTGAAGCTTTCTTT.

This chain joins TRBV6-1 and TRBJ2-6; the match to TRBD1 covers 11 bases. This CDR3 has 15 residues. The germline V gene encodes CDR1 MNHNS and CDR2 SASEGT. The trim removed 6 bases at V and 2 bases at J, leaving 0 bases unmatched. CDR3 protein: CASRGQGAGANVLTF. The CDR3 coding sequence is TGTGCCAGCAGGGGACAGGGGGCTGGGGCCAACGTCCTGACTTTC.

The chain links TRBV18 to TRBJ2-7; tentatively, D is TRBD1 (6 bases). Deletions cut 8 bases from V and 3 bases from J, with 14 bases between. Per germline, CDR1 KGHSH and CDR2 LQKENI. The CDR3 sequence is 13 residues long. Here the CDR3 DNA reads TGTGCCAGCGTTCCGGGACAAAACTACGAGCAGTACTTC. This sequence encodes CASVPGQNYEQYF.

This chain links TRBV27 with TRBJ1-4; 7 nucleotides align to TRBD1. V trimming: 5 bases; J trimming: 4 bases; junction bases outside the gene matches: 4. CDR1 and CDR2 (germline): MNHEY, SMNVEV (reference sequence). The CDR3 totals 14 residues. The CDR3 DNA follows: TGTGCCAGCAGTCGACAGGGACTTAATGAAAAACTGTTTTTT. This sequence encodes CASSRQGLNEKLFF.

A few counts support this clone. The V and J genes are TRBV19 and TRBJ2-7; 7 bases agree with TRBD1. The germline CDR1 and CDR2 sequences are LNHDA and SQIVND (reference sequence). The CDR3 sequence is 15 residues long. The V segment lost 7 bases and the J segment 6 bases; nucleotides outside the gene matches: 15. Here the CDR3 reads CASTTGTAPQLEQYF. The CDR3 DNA reads as TGTGCCAGTACTACCGGGACAGCCCCCCAACTCGAGCAGTACTTC.

The chain uses TRBV7-2 and TRBJ2-7; 9 bases line up with TRBD2. Germline assignment: CDR1 SGHTA and CDR2 FQGNSA. The CDR3 runs 15 residues. Unmatched junction bases numbered 7, after V lost 6 bases and J lost 1 base. CDR3 DNA sequence: TGTGCCAGCAGTCCCGGGACTAGCACATCCTACGAGCAGTACTTC. Its translation is CASSPGTSTSYEQYF.

This clone was found many times. This rearrangement joins TRBV28 to TRBJ2-5; D is undetermined. The CDR3 extends over 11 amino acids. V lost 7 bases to trimming and J lost 2 bases, with 5 bases between them. Germline V gene sequence: CDR1 MDHEN, CDR2 SYDVKM. As DNA, the CDR3 is TGTGCCAGCACAACACAAGAGACCCAGTACTTC. It codes for CASTTQETQYF. The complete variable domain, with remaining parts taken from reference TRBV28 and TRBJ2-5, reads DVKVTQSSRYLVKRTGEKVFLECVQDMDHENMFWYRQDPGLGLRLIYFSYDVKMKEKGDIPEGYSVSREKKERFSLILESASTNQTSMYLCASTTQETQYFGPGTRLLVL.

This sequence joins TRBV25-1 and TRBJ1-4, with 8 bases fitting TRBD1. Trimming removed 3 bases from V and 5 bases from J; junction bases left unmatched: 5. This CDR3 is 15 amino acids long. Germline values: CDR1 MGHDK, CDR2 SYGVNS. The CDR3 loop reads CASSDFRGRNEKLFF. Here the CDR3 DNA reads TGTGCCAGCAGTGATTTCAGGGGGCGAAATGAAAAACTGTTTTTT.

There are a few counts of this clone. The chain couples TRBV7-2 to TRBJ2-7; 8 nucleotides line up with TRBD1. After removal of 4 bases from V and 2 bases from J, the junction contained 7 bases not matched to a gene. This CDR3 has 15 amino acids. Looked up from germline, CDR1 is SGHTA and CDR2 is FQGNSA. The CDR3 coding sequence is TGTGCCAGCAGCTACACAGGGGGAACGGCCTACGAGCAGTACTTC. Translated, it gives CASSYTGGTAYEQYF. Combining the CDR3 with reference TRBV7-2 and TRBJ2-7 gives the whole variable domain GAGVSQSPSNKVTEKGKDVELRCDPISGHTALYWYRQSLGQGLEFLIYFQGNSAPDKSGLPSDRFSAERTGGSVSTLTIQRTQQEDSAVYLCASSYTGGTAYEQYFGPGTRLTVT.

This rearrangement joins TRBV7-2 to TRBJ2-7, with 8 bases identical to TRBD1. V dropped 6 bases and J dropped 3; count of bases not matched to a gene: 4. Looked up from germline, CDR1 is SGHTA and CDR2 is FQGNSA. The CDR3 has 13 residues. CDR3 DNA: TGTGCCAGCAGGGACAGGGTCGGCTACGAGCAGTACTTC. The encoded protein is CASRDRVGYEQYF.

This clone was recorded a few times. The chain recombines TRBV14 with TRBJ1-1, with TRBD1 identical over 11 bases. The V gene end was trimmed by 4 bases and the J gene end by 4 bases; junction bases not matched to a gene: 5. This CDR3 is 15 amino acids long. Looked up from germline, CDR1 is SGHDN and CDR2 is FVKESK. CDR3 nucleotide sequence: TGTGCCAGCAGCCCTAGGACAGGGGGCCTCACTGAAGCTTTCTTT. Translated: CASSPRTGGLTEAFF.

This clone occurred many times. This chain connects TRBV5-7 to TRBJ2-5; D not resolved. TRBV5-7 falls under the ORF class, with uncertain function. V was shortened by 0 bases and J by 5 bases, with 8 bases between the two germline ends. The CDR3 contains 13 residues. The CDR3 loop reads CASSLVVWETQYF. CDR3 DNA: TGTGCCAGCAGCTTGGTAGTTTGGGAGACCCAGTACTTC.

A few counts support this clone. The chain's CDR3 is CASSVGVAGVNEQFF. In nucleotides, the CDR3 is TGTGCCAGCAGCGTAGGAGTAGCGGGAGTCAATGAGCAGTTCTTC. The chain is built from TRBV9 and TRBJ2-1, with 9 bases fitting TRBD2. The junction had 4 bases not matched to a gene; V was cut back by 0 bases and J by 6 bases. Germline CDR1 SGDLS, CDR2 YYNGEE. The CDR3 has 15 residues.

This clone was found a few times. This chain connects TRBV5-1 to TRBJ1-1, with 8 positions matching TRBD1. The V gene end was trimmed by 1 base and the J gene end by 1 base; junction bases not matched to a gene: 3. CDR1 and CDR2 (germline): SGHRS, YFSETQ. The CDR3 loop spans 15 amino acids. The CDR3 nucleotides are TGCGCCAGCAGCTTGCAGGGGGCACCGAACACTGAAGCTTTCTTT. Protein sequence: CASSLQGAPNTEAFF.